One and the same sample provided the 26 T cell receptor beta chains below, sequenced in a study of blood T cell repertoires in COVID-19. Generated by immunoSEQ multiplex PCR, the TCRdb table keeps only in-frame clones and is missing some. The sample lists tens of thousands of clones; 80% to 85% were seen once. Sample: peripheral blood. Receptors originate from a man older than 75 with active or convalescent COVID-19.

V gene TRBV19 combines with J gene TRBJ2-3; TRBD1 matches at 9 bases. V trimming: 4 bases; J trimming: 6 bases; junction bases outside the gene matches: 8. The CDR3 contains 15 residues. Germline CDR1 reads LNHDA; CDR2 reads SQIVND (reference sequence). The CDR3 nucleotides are TGTGCCAGTAGTACTGGGACAGGGCTATCGGATACGCAGTATTTT. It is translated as CASSTGTGLSDTQYF.

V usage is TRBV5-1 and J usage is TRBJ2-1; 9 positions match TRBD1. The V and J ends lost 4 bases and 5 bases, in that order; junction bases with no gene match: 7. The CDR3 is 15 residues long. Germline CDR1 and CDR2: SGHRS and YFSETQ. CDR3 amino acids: CASSLGQGNHNEQFF. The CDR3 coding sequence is TGCGCCAGCAGCCTGGGACAGGGTAACCACAATGAGCAGTTCTTC.

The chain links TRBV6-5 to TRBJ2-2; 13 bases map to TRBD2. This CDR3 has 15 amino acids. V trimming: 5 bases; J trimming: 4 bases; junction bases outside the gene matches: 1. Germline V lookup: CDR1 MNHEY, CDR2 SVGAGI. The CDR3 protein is CASSRTSGSTGELFF. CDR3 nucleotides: TGTGCCAGCAGTAGGACTAGCGGGAGCACCGGGGAGCTGTTTTTT.

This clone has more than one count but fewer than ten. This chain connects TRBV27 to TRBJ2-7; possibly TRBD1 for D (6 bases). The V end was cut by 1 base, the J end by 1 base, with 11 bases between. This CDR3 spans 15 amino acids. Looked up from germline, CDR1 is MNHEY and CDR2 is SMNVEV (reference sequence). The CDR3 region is CASSLLGGGSYEQYF. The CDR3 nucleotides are TGTGCCAGCAGTTTATTAGGGGGTGGTTCCTACGAGCAGTACTTC.

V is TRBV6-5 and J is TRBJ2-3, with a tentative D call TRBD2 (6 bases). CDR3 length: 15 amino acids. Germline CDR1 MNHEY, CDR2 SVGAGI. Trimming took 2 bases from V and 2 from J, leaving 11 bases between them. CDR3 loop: CASSYRGGNTDTQYF. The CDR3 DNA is TGTGCCAGCAGTTACAGGGGAGGAAACACAGATACGCAGTATTTT.

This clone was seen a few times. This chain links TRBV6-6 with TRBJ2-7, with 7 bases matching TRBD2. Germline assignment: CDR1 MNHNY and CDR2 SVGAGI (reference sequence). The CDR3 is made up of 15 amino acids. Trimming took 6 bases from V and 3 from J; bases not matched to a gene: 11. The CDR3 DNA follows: TGTGCCAGCAGCATGATGGGGGGGAGTGTCTACGAGCAGTACTTC. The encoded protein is CASSMMGGSVYEQYF.

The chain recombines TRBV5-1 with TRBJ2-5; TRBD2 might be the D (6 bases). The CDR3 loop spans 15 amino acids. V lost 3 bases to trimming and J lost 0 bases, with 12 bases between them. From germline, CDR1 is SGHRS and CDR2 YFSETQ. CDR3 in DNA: TGCGCCAGCAGCTCCGGGGGAGTCGACCAAGAGACCCAGTACTTC. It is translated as CASSSGGVDQETQYF.

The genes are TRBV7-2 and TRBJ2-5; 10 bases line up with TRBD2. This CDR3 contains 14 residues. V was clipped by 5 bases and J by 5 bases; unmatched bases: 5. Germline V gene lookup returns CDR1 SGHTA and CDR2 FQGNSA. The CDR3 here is CASSPLAGEETQYF. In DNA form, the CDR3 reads TGTGCCAGCAGCCCTCTAGCGGGGGAGGAGACCCAGTACTTC.

CDR3: CASTSITSASTDTQYF. The CDR3 coding sequence is TGTGCCAGCACGTCCATCACTAGCGCAAGCACAGATACGCAGTATTTT. The chain combines TRBV9 with TRBJ2-3; 7 nucleotides align to TRBD2. The CDR3 length is 16 residues. CDR1 and CDR2 from the germline V gene are SGDLS and YYNGEE. Trimming removed 6 bases from V and 0 bases from J; junction bases left unmatched: 10.

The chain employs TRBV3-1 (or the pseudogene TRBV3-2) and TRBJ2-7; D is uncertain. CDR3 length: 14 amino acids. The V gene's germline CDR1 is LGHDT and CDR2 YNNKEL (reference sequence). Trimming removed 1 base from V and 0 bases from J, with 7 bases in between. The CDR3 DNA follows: TGTGCCAGCAGCCAAGGACTGAGCTCCTACGAGCAGTACTTC. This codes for CASSQGLSSYEQYF.

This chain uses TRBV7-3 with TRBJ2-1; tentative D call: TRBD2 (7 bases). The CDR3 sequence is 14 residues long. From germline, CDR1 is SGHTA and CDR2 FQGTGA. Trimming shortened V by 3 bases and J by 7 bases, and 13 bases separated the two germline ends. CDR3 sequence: CASSFKGGWNEQFF. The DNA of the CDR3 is TGTGCCAGCAGCTTTAAGGGGGGGTGGAATGAGCAGTTCTTC.

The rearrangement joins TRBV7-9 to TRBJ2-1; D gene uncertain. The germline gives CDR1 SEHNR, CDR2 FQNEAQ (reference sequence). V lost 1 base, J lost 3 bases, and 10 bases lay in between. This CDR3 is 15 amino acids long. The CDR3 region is CASSLGGLGYNEQFF. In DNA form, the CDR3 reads TGTGCCAGCAGCTTAGGAGGTTTGGGCTACAATGAGCAGTTCTTC.

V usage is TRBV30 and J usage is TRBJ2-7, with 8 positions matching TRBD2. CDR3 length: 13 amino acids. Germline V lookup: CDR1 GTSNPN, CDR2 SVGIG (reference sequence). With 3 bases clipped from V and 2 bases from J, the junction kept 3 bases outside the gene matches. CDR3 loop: CAWRAGGPYEQYF. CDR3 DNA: TGTGCCTGGAGGGCGGGAGGCCCCTACGAGCAGTACTTC.

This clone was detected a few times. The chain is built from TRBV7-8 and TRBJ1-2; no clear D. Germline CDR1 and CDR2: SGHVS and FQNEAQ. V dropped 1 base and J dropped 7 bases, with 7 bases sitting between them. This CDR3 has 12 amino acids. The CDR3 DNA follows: TGTGCCAGCAGCTTAGTCCACGGTGGCTACACCTTC. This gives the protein CASSLVHGGYTF.

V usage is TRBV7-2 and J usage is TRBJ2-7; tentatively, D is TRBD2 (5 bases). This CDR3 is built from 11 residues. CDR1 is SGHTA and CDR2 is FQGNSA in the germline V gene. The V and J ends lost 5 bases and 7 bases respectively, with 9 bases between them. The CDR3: CASSPQREQYF. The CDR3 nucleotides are TGTGCCAGCAGCCCCCAGCGGGAGCAGTACTTC.

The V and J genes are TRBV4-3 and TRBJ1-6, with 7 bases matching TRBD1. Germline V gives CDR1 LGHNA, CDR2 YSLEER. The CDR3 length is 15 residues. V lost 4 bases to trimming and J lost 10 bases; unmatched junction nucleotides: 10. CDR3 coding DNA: TGCGCCAGCAGCCTCCACCAGGGGGAAGGATCACCCCTCCACTTT. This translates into CASSLHQGEGSPLHF.

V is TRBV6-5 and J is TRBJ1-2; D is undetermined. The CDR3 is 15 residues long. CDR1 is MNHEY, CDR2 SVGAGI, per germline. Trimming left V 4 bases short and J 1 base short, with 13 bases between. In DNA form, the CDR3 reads TGTGCCAGCAGTTTGACCTCGGGATATAACTATGGCTACACCTTC. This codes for CASSLTSGYNYGYTF.

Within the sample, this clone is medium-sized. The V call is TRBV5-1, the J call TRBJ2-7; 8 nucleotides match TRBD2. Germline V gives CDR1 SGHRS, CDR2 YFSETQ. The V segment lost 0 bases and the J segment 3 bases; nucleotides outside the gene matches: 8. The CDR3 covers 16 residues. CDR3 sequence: CASSLELGGRYYEQYF. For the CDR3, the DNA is TGCGCCAGCAGCTTGGAGCTGGGCGGGAGGTACTACGAGCAGTACTTC.

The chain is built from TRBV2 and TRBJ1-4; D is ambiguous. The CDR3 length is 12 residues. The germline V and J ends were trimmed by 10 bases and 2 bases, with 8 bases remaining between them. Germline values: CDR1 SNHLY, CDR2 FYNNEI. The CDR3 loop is CAIAGTNEKLFF. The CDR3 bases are TGTGCCATAGCCGGGACTAATGAAAAACTGTTTTTT.

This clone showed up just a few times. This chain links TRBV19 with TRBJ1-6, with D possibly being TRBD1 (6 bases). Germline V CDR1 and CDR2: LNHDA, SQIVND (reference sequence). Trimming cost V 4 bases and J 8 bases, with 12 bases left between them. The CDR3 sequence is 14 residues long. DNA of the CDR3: TGTGCCAGTAGTAAAGGGACATTTTATTCACCCCTCCACTTT. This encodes CASSKGTFYSPLHF.

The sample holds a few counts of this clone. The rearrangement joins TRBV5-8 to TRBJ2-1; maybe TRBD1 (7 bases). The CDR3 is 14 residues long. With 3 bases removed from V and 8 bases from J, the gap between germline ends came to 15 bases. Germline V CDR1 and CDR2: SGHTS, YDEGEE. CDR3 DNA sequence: TGTGCCAGCAGCTCGGGGGACAGTCTACATGAGCAGTTCTTC. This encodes CASSSGDSLHEQFF. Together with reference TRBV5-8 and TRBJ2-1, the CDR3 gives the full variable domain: EAGVTQSPTHLIKTRGQQATLRCSPISGHTSVYWYQQALGLGLQFLLWYDEGEERNRGNFPPRFSGRQFPNYSSELNVNALELEDSALYLCASSSGDSLHEQFFGPGTRLTVL.

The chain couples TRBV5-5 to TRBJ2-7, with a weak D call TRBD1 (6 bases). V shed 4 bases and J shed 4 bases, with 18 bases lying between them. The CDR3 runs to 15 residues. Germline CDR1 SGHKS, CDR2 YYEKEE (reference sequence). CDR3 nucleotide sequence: TGTGCCAGCAGCCCCCTCTTAGGACAGCAGTACGAGCAGTACTTC. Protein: CASSPLLGQQYEQYF.

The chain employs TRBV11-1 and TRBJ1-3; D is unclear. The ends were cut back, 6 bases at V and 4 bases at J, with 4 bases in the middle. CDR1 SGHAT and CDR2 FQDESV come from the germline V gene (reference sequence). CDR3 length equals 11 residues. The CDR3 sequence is CASSMGNTIYF. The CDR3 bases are TGTGCCAGCAGTATGGGAAACACCATATATTTT.

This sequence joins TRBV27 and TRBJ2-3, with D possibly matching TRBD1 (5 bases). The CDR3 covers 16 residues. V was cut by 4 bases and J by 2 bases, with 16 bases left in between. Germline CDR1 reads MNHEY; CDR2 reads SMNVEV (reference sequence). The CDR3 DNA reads TGTGCCAGCAGTTGGACAATCGGTACCCTCACAGATACGCAGTATTTT. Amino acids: CASSWTIGTLTDTQYF.

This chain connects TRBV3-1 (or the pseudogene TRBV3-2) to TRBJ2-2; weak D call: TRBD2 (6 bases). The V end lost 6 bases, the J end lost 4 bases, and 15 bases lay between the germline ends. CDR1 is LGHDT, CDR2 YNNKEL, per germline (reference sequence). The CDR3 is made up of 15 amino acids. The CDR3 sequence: CASSTQLALTGELFF. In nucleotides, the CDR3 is TGTGCCAGCAGTACCCAACTAGCTCTCACCGGGGAGCTGTTTTTT.

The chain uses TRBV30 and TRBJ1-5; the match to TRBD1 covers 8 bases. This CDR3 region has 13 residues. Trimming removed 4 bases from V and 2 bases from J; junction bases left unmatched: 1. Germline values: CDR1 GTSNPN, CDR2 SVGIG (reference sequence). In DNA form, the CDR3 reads TGTGCCTGGACAGGGGGCGGCAATCAGCCCCAGCATTTT. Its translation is CAWTGGGNQPQHF.